What follows is one T cell receptor beta chain and its context. Its specificity is unknown. TCRdb keeps only in-frame clones here, not all; method: immunoSEQ multiplex PCR. Among 65,000 to 95,000 clones listed, 80% to 85% were seen once. This sample was taken from a study of identifying expanded T cells in peripheral blood. Points from the study as a whole: About 1.2 clones differed between technical replicates, versus approximately 17 and 20 over time.

The CDR3 covers 13 residues. V was shortened by 2 bases and J by 6 bases, with 11 bases between the two germline ends. This receptor was obtained from a person aged 18 to 75 in good health. The sample comprised blood. V usage is TRBV6-7 and J usage is TRBJ2-7; D remains ambiguous. TRBV6-7 is an ORF, and what it does is uncertain. The CDR3 reads CASSYRTRAEQYF. The CDR3 DNA reads TGTGCCAGCAGTTACCGTACAAGGGCCGAGCAGTACTTC.